Below, 19 T cell receptor beta chains from the same sample are listed, as sequenced in a study of blood T cells in healthy people across ages. For the second PCR, which ran for about 6 to 11 cycles, a sample-barcoded 5' primer and a J-beta primer mix were used. Via MiXCR, TCRdb re-called the 5' RACE reads, giving one row per CDR3 protein. The sample lists about 640,000 distinct CDR3 sequences, 58% occurring once. The sample taken for sequencing was blood. These receptors were collected from a man aged 60-69 years in good health.

The chain joins TRBV6-2 or TRBV6-3 to TRBJ2-7, with TRBD2 identical over 9 bases. There are 15 residues in the CDR3. The germline CDR1 and CDR2 sequences are MNHEY and SVGEGT. V shed 6 bases and J 5 bases; nucleotides not matched to a gene: 11. The CDR3 DNA sequence: TGTGCCAGCAGCTACCCCCTAGCGGGGAAGGACGAGCAGTACTTC. It translates to CASSYPLAGKDEQYF.

The chain recombines TRBV4-2 with TRBJ2-1; 7 nucleotides line up with TRBD2. This CDR3 spans 18 amino acids. The germline V gene has CDR1 LGHNA and CDR2 YNFKEQ. The trim removed 6 bases at V and 4 bases at J, leaving 18 bases unmatched. The CDR3 DNA sequence: TGTGCCAGCAGTTCCATAAAATCGCGGGGGAGATTATACAATGAGCAGTTCTTC. Translating it yields CASSSIKSRGRLYNEQFF.

Remarks on this clonotype: A junction end diverges from the germline sequence, so it may reflect a read error. This sequence joins TRBV10-3 and TRBJ2-4, with TRBD1 identical over 9 bases. The germline gives CDR1 ENHRY, CDR2 SYGVKD. The CDR3 has 11 residues. The CDR3 region has the DNA TGCGCCATCACCGACAGGGGGGAGCAGTACTTC. Translated, it gives CAITDRGEQYF.

This chain connects TRBV20-1 to TRBJ2-1; 7 bases match TRBD2. The V gene end was trimmed by 3 bases and the J gene end by 6 bases; junction bases not matched to a gene: 5. The CDR3 has 13 residues. Germline loops: CDR1 DFQATT, CDR2 SNEGSKA (reference sequence). The CDR3 region has the DNA TGCAGTGCTAGTATGGGGGGGATCAATGAGCAGTTCTTC. It encodes CSASMGGINEQFF.

The genes are TRBV15 and TRBJ2-1; possible D gene TRBD2, 6 bases. The CDR3 extends over 15 amino acids. With 4 bases removed from V and 0 bases from J, the gap between germline ends came to 10 bases. CDR1 is LNHNV and CDR2 is YYDKDF in the germline V gene (reference sequence). CDR3 loop: CATSTSESSYNEQFF. CDR3 coding DNA: TGTGCCACCAGCACTAGCGAAAGCTCCTACAATGAGCAGTTCTTC. Looking up the rest from reference TRBV15 and TRBJ2-1 gives the full variable domain: DAMVIQNPRYQVTQFGKPVTLSCSQTLNHNVMYWYQQKSSQAPKLLFHYYDKDFNNEADTPDNFQSRRPNTSFCFLDIRSPGLGDTAMYLCATSTSESSYNEQFFGPGTRLTVL.

This clonotype was counted a few times. The chain has TRBV7-2 and TRBJ2-7; D is unresolved. V dropped 8 bases and J dropped 5 bases, with 13 bases sitting between them. This CDR3 spans 12 amino acids. CDR1 is SGHTA, CDR2 FQGNSA, per germline. In DNA, the CDR3 is TGTGCCAGCCGACGGGCAACCCACGAGCAGTACTTC. Residues: CASRRATHEQYF.

This clonotype has a handful of counts. The chain employs TRBV7-2 and TRBJ1-5, with 9 bases identical to TRBD1. This CDR3 is 16 amino acids long. Germline V gives CDR1 SGHTA, CDR2 FQGNSA. The trim removed 0 bases at V and 3 bases at J, leaving 3 bases unmatched. DNA for the CDR3: TGTGCCAGCAGCTTAGCCGGGACAGGGTTCAATCAGCCCCAGCATTTT. Encoded protein: CASSLAGTGFNQPQHF.

This clonotype has a handful of counts. The chain couples TRBV6-5 to TRBJ2-7; D uncertain. The CDR3 runs to 13 residues. V lost 6 bases and J 6 bases, leaving 15 bases between the germline ends. Germline CDR1 and CDR2: MNHEY and SVGAGI. The CDR3 DNA reads TGTGCCAGCAGGCCCGGGTACCTGGGCGAGCAGTACTTC. Its translation is CASRPGYLGEQYF.

The rearrangement links TRBV29-1 to TRBJ2-1, with TRBD2 matching 9 bases. The germline CDR1 and CDR2 sequences are SQVTM and ANQGSEA. V gave up 6 bases and J gave up 6 bases; unmatched junction bases: 0. The CDR3 has 11 residues. This CDR3 reads CSVRGGNEQFF. CDR3 DNA sequence: TGCAGCGTGCGGGGGGGCAATGAGCAGTTCTTC.

The chain couples TRBV6-5 to TRBJ2-1; D perhaps matches TRBD2 (5 bases). This CDR3 region has 16 residues. The V end was cut by 0 bases, the J end by 6 bases, with 15 bases between. Germline loops: CDR1 MNHEY, CDR2 SVGAGI. CDR3 residues: CASSYSRLAPLNEQFF. DNA for the CDR3: TGTGCCAGCAGTTACTCGAGGCTAGCTCCCCTCAATGAGCAGTTCTTC.

This clonotype came up a few times. The gene calls are TRBV20-1 and TRBJ2-7; no firm D call. Trimming left V 0 bases short and J 7 bases short, with 7 bases between. The length of the CDR3 is 11 residues. Germline loops: CDR1 DFQATT, CDR2 SNEGSKA (reference sequence). The CDR3 reads CSARDPREQYF. For the CDR3, the DNA is TGCAGTGCTAGAGATCCCCGAGAGCAGTACTTC.

The sample holds a few counts of this clonotype. CDR3 nucleotides: TGTGCCATCTCAGGCGGGGAAACCTACGAGCAGTACTTC. It codes for CAISGGETYEQYF. The chain is built from TRBV10-3 and TRBJ2-7, with D perhaps matching TRBD2 (6 bases). The CDR3 spans 13 residues. The germline V gene has CDR1 ENHRY and CDR2 SYGVKD. V was clipped by 8 bases and J by 2 bases, with 13 bases between them.

V gene TRBV20-1 combines with J gene TRBJ2-1; D might be TRBD1 (6 bases). This CDR3 spans 15 amino acids. Looked up from germline, CDR1 is DFQATT and CDR2 is SNEGSKA (reference sequence). Trimming removed 3 bases at V and 5 bases at J, with 17 bases between. For the CDR3, the DNA is TGCAGTGCTAGCGAGGGACACGGACAAAACAATGAGCAGTTCTTC. Translation gives CSASEGHGQNNEQFF.

The chain employs TRBV7-2 and TRBJ2-1; D is uncertain. CDR3 length: 13 amino acids. V lost 4 bases, J lost 8 bases, and 12 bases lay in between. CDR1 and CDR2 from the germline V gene are SGHTA and FQGNSA. CDR3 sequence (DNA): TGTGCCAGCAGCTCTGGTCGGTGGGATGAGCAGTTCTTC. Translated, it gives CASSSGRWDEQFF.

CDR3 residues: CASRGLEGGELFF. CDR3 DNA: TGTGCCAGCAGGGGACTAGAGGGCGGGGAGCTGTTTTTT. The V and J genes are TRBV2 and TRBJ2-2; the match to TRBD2 covers 8 bases. Germline V lookup: CDR1 SNHLY, CDR2 FYNNEI. The CDR3 is 13 residues long. Unmatched junction bases numbered 4, after V lost 6 bases and J lost 7 bases.

This clonotype was detected ten times or more. The rearrangement uses TRBV14 and TRBJ2-7; 7 bases are a match to TRBD1. The V gene's germline CDR1 is SGHDN and CDR2 FVKESK. This CDR3 spans 15 amino acids. With 2 bases clipped from V and 6 bases from J, the junction kept 10 bases outside the gene matches. CDR3 nucleotides: TGTGCCAGCAGCCAACGCCGGGACAGTTTCCGCGAGCAGTACTTC. Translating it yields CASSQRRDSFREQYF.

The V call is TRBV9, the J call TRBJ2-2, with a possible D match to TRBD1 (6 bases). The V end lost 2 bases, the J end lost 5 bases, and 10 bases lay between the germline ends. CDR1 is SGDLS, CDR2 YYNGEE, per germline. This CDR3 region has 14 residues. The CDR3 here is CASSVTGTTGELFF. CDR3 coding DNA: TGTGCCAGCAGCGTCACCGGGACAACCGGGGAGCTGTTTTTT.

This clonotype was recorded only once. The gene calls are TRBV20-1 and TRBJ2-5, with 8 nucleotides matching TRBD1. The J call may be wrong; the DNA end is better matched by TRBJ2-7. The germline CDR1 and CDR2 sequences are DFQATT and SNEGSKA (reference sequence). The CDR3 runs to 12 residues. The CDR3 coding sequence is TGCAGTGCTAGATGGACAGGGCGCGAGCAGTACTTC. It translates to CSARWTGREQYF.

There are a few counts of this clonotype. The chain joins TRBV19 to TRBJ2-7, with D perhaps matching TRBD1 (6 bases). Deletions cut 5 bases from V and 2 bases from J, with 13 bases between. This CDR3 region has 14 residues. Per the germline V gene, CDR1 is LNHDA and CDR2 is SQIVND (reference sequence). For the CDR3, the DNA is TGTGCCAGTAGTCTCAGGACAGCCGCCTACGAGCAGTACTTC. This codes for CASSLRTAAYEQYF. Full variable domain (rest looked up from reference TRBV19 and TRBJ2-7): DGGITQSPKYLFRKEGQNVTLSCEQNLNHDAMYWYRQDPGQGLRLIYYSQIVNDFQKGDIAEGYSVSREKKESFPLTVTSAQKNPTAFYLCASSLRTAAYEQYFGPGTRLTVT.